The 27 T cell receptor beta chains below all came from one sample that was sequenced in a study of shared clonotypes between healthy human individuals. This table comes from immunoSEQ multiplex PCR, and its TCRdb copy is limited to in-frame clones, with some not included. The sample has roughly 1,000,000 clones; 70% to 80% are singletons. Sequenced sample: memory CD4+ T cells from PBMCs. Subset: CD45RA-negative fraction. Source of these receptors: a man between 18 and 29 years old in good health. Some clones in this sample may be carry-over from other donors' samples.

Notes on this clone: This CDR3 is also generated by other DNA sequences in the sample. The chain links TRBV2 to TRBJ2-7, with unresolved D. CDR1 and CDR2 from the germline V gene are SNHLY and FYNNEI. The length of the CDR3 is 11 residues. Trimming pared 6 bases from V and 0 bases from J, leaving 3 bases between. In DNA form, the CDR3 reads TGTGCCAGCAGCTACTCCTACGAGCAGTACTTC. Translation gives CASSYSYEQYF.

The count of this clone is one. The V call is TRBV6-1, the J call TRBJ2-3, with 10 bases that match TRBD2. CDR3 length: 16 amino acids. Germline-derived CDR1 and CDR2 are MNHNS and SASEGT. V was pared by 4 bases and J by 5 bases, with 9 bases of the junction left unmatched. The CDR3: CASSGWTSGLGDTQYF. Written as DNA, the CDR3 is TGTGCCAGCAGTGGGTGGACTAGCGGCCTAGGAGATACGCAGTATTTT.

The chain carries TRBV28 and TRBJ1-3; D call uncertain. V was trimmed by 2 bases and J by 4 bases, leaving 12 bases between them. CDR3 size: 15 residues. CDR1 is MDHEN, CDR2 SYDVKM, per germline. The CDR3 coding sequence is TGTGCCAGCAGTTTAGGACGAGCCGGAGGAAACACCATATATTTT. Residues: CASSLGRAGGNTIYF. Using reference TRBV28 and TRBJ1-3 for the parts outside the CDR3, the full variable domain is DVKVTQSSRYLVKRTGEKVFLECVQDMDHENMFWYRQDPGLGLRLIYFSYDVKMKEKGDIPEGYSVSREKKERFSLILESASTNQTSMYLCASSLGRAGGNTIYFGEGSWLTVV.

Remarks on this clone: At the DNA level, this CDR3 is encoded by other sequences in the same sample as well. The gene calls are TRBV7-2 and TRBJ2-5; TRBD2 aligns across 10 bases. This CDR3 region has 15 residues. Germline-derived CDR1 and CDR2 are SGHTA and FQGNSA. With 1 base clipped from V and 5 bases from J, the junction kept 4 bases outside the gene matches. Here the CDR3 reads CASSLGLAGVETQYF. DNA of the CDR3: TGTGCCAGCAGCTTAGGTCTAGCGGGAGTGGAGACCCAGTACTTC.

The chain couples TRBV6-5 to TRBJ1-1; TRBD1 agrees at 8 bases. The CDR3 has 13 residues. Germline CDR1 is MNHEY and CDR2 is SVGAGI. Trimming cost V 6 bases and J 6 bases; bases outside gene matches: 6. The CDR3 DNA sequence: TGTGCCAGCAGCCCCCCGGACAGGGCTGAAGCTTTCTTT. Its protein is CASSPPDRAEAFF.

This clone was counted between two and nine times. This chain connects TRBV28 to TRBJ1-1, with 7 bases matching TRBD1. The CDR3 runs 15 residues. V lost 6 bases, J lost 1 base, and 8 bases stayed unmatched. Germline CDR1 is MDHEN and CDR2 is SYDVKM. The CDR3 spells CASRVPGGANTEAFF. In DNA, the CDR3 is TGTGCCAGCAGGGTCCCAGGGGGGGCGAACACTGAAGCTTTCTTT.

This chain joins TRBV2 and TRBJ1-3; TRBD1 aligns across 8 bases. Germline CDR1 is SNHLY and CDR2 is FYNNEI. The trim removed 5 bases at V and 4 bases at J, leaving 4 bases unmatched. This CDR3 spans 14 amino acids. The CDR3 region is CASSLDREGNTIYF. CDR3 DNA sequence: TGTGCCAGCAGTTTGGACAGGGAAGGAAACACCATATATTTT.

The V call is TRBV7-2, the J call TRBJ2-7, with a weak D call TRBD2 (5 bases). CDR1 and CDR2 (germline): SGHTA, FQGNSA. The ends were cut back, 1 base at V and 9 bases at J, with 10 bases in the middle. This CDR3 comprises 12 residues. The CDR3 region has the DNA TGTGCCAGCAGCTTAGATCAGGCGGGGCAGTACTTC. This sequence encodes CASSLDQAGQYF.

A note on this clone: At the DNA level, this CDR3 is encoded by other sequences in the same sample as well. The J gene is TRBJ2-1, the V gene TRBV18; 7 bases are shared with TRBD1. CDR1 and CDR2 (germline): KGHSH, LQKENI. This CDR3 is built from 14 residues. The V gene end was trimmed by 6 bases and the J gene end by 2 bases; junction bases not matched to a gene: 4. The CDR3 reads CASSPGTAYNEQFF. The CDR3 coding sequence is TGTGCCAGCTCGCCCGGGACAGCCTACAATGAGCAGTTCTTC.

V and J are TRBV7-9 and TRBJ2-3; TRBD2 might be the D (6 bases). Germline CDR1 and CDR2: SEHNR and FQNEAQ (reference sequence). The CDR3 has 14 amino acids. Trimming took off 5 bases at V and 5 bases at J, with 14 bases between the two ends. CDR3 in amino acids: CASSQGLGGDTQYF. The CDR3, as DNA: TGTGCCAGCAGCCAAGGACTCGGGGGAGATACGCAGTATTTT.

The rearrangement uses TRBV7-8 and TRBJ2-5; either TRBD1 or TRBD2 may fit D (6 bases each). Germline V lookup: CDR1 SGHVS, CDR2 FQNEAQ. Trimming took off 5 bases at V and 2 bases at J, with 9 bases between the two ends. This CDR3 comprises 13 residues. The CDR3 sequence is CASSRGPQETQYF. The CDR3 bases are TGTGCCAGCAGCCGGGGGCCTCAAGAGACCCAGTACTTC.

Concerning this clone itself: A much larger clone sits a single nucleotide away, making a read error possible. The same CDR3 can be traced to other DNA sequences in this sample. The CDR3 protein is CASSRRGRSYEQYF. Written as DNA, the CDR3 is TGTGCCAGCAGTCGCCGGGGCCGCTCCTACGAGCAGTACTTT. The rearrangement uses TRBV6-6 and TRBJ2-7, with D tentatively TRBD1 or TRBD2 (5 bases each). The CDR3 sequence is 14 residues long. The V gene's germline CDR1 is MNHNY and CDR2 SVGAGI (reference sequence).

The chain employs TRBV14 and TRBJ2-3, with 11 bases identical to TRBD2. J gave up 3 bases and V 4 bases, and 6 bases lay outside the gene matches. The germline CDR1 and CDR2 sequences are SGHDN and FVKESK. The CDR3 length is 16 residues. CDR3 nucleotides: TGTGCCAGCAGCCGTCTACTAGCGGGAGCAACAGATACGCAGTATTTT. Translating gives CASSRLLAGATDTQYF.

The chain carries TRBV11-1 and TRBJ2-1, with a tentative D call TRBD2 (6 bases). Germline V gene data show CDR1 as SGHAT and CDR2 as FQDESV (reference sequence). Between the trimmed V and J ends, which lost 5 bases and 5 bases, there was a span of 10 bases. CDR3 length: 13 residues. CDR3 DNA sequence: TGTGCCAGCAGCCCGGGACTCGACAATGAGCAGTTCTTC. It is translated as CASSPGLDNEQFF.

This chain joins TRBV6-1 and TRBJ1-3; 8 bases are a match to TRBD1. The V gene's germline CDR1 is MNHNS and CDR2 SASEGT. This CDR3 contains 15 residues. V shed 4 bases, J shed 2 bases, and the junction held 4 bases outside the gene matches. CDR3 residues: CASSVRTGPGNTIYF. In DNA, the CDR3 is TGTGCCAGCAGTGTCCGGACAGGGCCTGGAAACACCATATATTTT.

The rearrangement links TRBV11-2 to TRBJ2-2, with no clear D. Germline V gene data show CDR1 as SGHAT and CDR2 as FQNNGV. The CDR3 is 16 amino acids. V was pared by 1 base and J by 6 bases, with 15 bases between. CDR3 region: CASSLAVTRSPGELFF. In DNA, the CDR3 is TGTGCCAGCAGCTTAGCGGTGACAAGAAGCCCCGGGGAGCTGTTTTTT.

J is TRBJ2-7 and V is TRBV6-5; 7 bases agree with TRBD2. J gave up 6 bases and V 4 bases, and 15 bases lay outside the gene matches. Germline values: CDR1 MNHEY, CDR2 SVGAGI. This CDR3 comprises 16 residues. The CDR3 sequence: CASSSSLAEAWSEQYF. For the CDR3, the DNA is TGTGCCAGCAGTTCGTCTCTAGCGGAAGCCTGGTCCGAGCAGTACTTC.

The chain couples TRBV5-1 to TRBJ2-3, with 7 bases identical to TRBD2. J lost 1 base, V lost 0 bases, and 5 bases had no gene match. From germline, CDR1 is SGHRS and CDR2 YFSETQ. The CDR3 totals 16 residues. This CDR3 reads CASSLEWLAGTDTQYF. CDR3 in DNA: TGCGCCAGCAGCTTGGAGTGGCTAGCGGGCACAGATACGCAGTATTTT.

This rearrangement joins TRBV7-2 to TRBJ2-5; TRBD1 agrees at 8 bases. Germline V gene lookup returns CDR1 SGHTA and CDR2 FQGNSA. J gave up 5 bases and V 4 bases, and 9 bases lay outside the gene matches. The CDR3 runs 15 residues. The DNA for the CDR3 is TGTGCCAGCAGCTCATTGACAGGGGTTGGGGAGACCCAGTACTTC. As protein: CASSSLTGVGETQYF.

The rearrangement joins TRBV6-6 to TRBJ1-4; TRBD1 is a possible D gene (6 bases). There are 15 residues in the CDR3. The V end lost 5 bases, the J end lost 2 bases, and 12 bases lay between the germline ends. Germline CDR1 and CDR2: MNHNY and SVGAGI (reference sequence). As DNA, the CDR3 is TGTGCCAGCAGTCCTAGGGGGGAGACTAATGAAAAACTGTTTTTT. Protein: CASSPRGETNEKLFF.

The chain links TRBV19 to TRBJ2-2; D is perhaps TRBD1 (5 bases). CDR1 is LNHDA and CDR2 is SQIVND in the germline V gene (reference sequence). This CDR3 is built from 17 residues. V lost 2 bases, J lost 2 bases, and 15 bases lay in between. The CDR3 bases are TGTGCCAGTAGTATAACGTGGGGCCCCGCCAACACCGGGGAGCTGTTTTTT. This codes for CASSITWGPANTGELFF.

The chain has TRBV5-4 and TRBJ2-1; 13 bases fit TRBD2. This CDR3 is 15 amino acids long. The V and J ends lost 4 bases and 8 bases, in that order; junction bases with no gene match: 6. CDR1 and CDR2 (germline): SGHNT, YYREEE (reference sequence). CDR3 DNA sequence: TGTGCCAGCAGCCCGGGACTAGCGGGAAACCATGAGCAGTTCTTC. Its protein is CASSPGLAGNHEQFF. Combining the CDR3 with reference TRBV5-4 and TRBJ2-1 gives the whole variable domain ETGVTQSPTHLIKTRGQQVTLRCSSQSGHNTVSWYQQALGQGPQFIFQYYREEENGRGNFPPRFSGLQFPNYSSELNVNALELDDSALYLCASSPGLAGNHEQFFGPGTRLTVL.

The gene calls are TRBV7-2 and TRBJ1-1; no reliable D call. The CDR3 is 13 residues long. Deletions cut 1 base from V and 4 bases from J, with 7 bases between. In germline, CDR1 is SGHTA, CDR2 FQGNSA. The chain's CDR3 is CASSLDGSTEAFF. CDR3 DNA: TGTGCCAGCAGCTTAGACGGGAGCACTGAAGCTTTCTTT.

This clone is a singleton in its sample. The chain has TRBV19 and TRBJ2-1; TRBD1 aligns across 10 bases. CDR1 and CDR2 from the germline V gene are LNHDA and SQIVND (reference sequence). CDR3 size: 15 residues. The ends lost 3 bases at V and 9 bases at J; junction bases unmatched: 8. CDR3 bases: TGTGCCAGTAGTATCAGGGGGACAGGGGCGATTGAGCAGTTCTTC. Amino acid sequence: CASSIRGTGAIEQFF.

The chain couples TRBV28 to TRBJ1-1; 10 nucleotides line up with TRBD1. The V gene's germline CDR1 is MDHEN and CDR2 SYDVKM. With 6 bases clipped from V and 5 bases from J, the junction kept 6 bases outside the gene matches. The CDR3 covers 14 residues. For the CDR3, the DNA is TGTGCCAGCAGCTCCCCGGGACAGGGGACTGAAGCTTTCTTT. The encoded protein is CASSSPGQGTEAFF. The variable domain in full, completed from reference TRBV28 and TRBJ1-1, reads DVKVTQSSRYLVKRTGEKVFLECVQDMDHENMFWYRQDPGLGLRLIYFSYDVKMKEKGDIPEGYSVSREKKERFSLILESASTNQTSMYLCASSSPGQGTEAFFGQGTRLTVV.

The chain's CDR3 is CASSRGPDNEQFF. The DNA of the CDR3 is TGTGCCAGCAGCCGGGGACCCGACAATGAGCAGTTCTTC. The genes are TRBV6-6 and TRBJ2-1, with D possibly called TRBD1 or TRBD2 (5 bases each). Trimming removed 6 bases from V and 5 bases from J, with 11 bases in between. Per germline, CDR1 MNHNY and CDR2 SVGAGI (reference sequence). The CDR3 consists of 13 residues.

This clone was recorded once. This sample includes further DNA sequences coding for the same CDR3. This chain links TRBV7-9 with TRBJ2-3, with no clear D. The length of the CDR3 is 12 residues. The V gene lost 5 bases and the J gene lost 3 bases, with 6 bases spanning the gap. The germline CDR1 and CDR2 sequences are SEHNR and FQNEAQ (reference sequence). CDR3 region: CASSRSTDTQYF. The DNA for the CDR3 is TGTGCCAGCAGCCGGTCTACAGATACGCAGTATTTT.